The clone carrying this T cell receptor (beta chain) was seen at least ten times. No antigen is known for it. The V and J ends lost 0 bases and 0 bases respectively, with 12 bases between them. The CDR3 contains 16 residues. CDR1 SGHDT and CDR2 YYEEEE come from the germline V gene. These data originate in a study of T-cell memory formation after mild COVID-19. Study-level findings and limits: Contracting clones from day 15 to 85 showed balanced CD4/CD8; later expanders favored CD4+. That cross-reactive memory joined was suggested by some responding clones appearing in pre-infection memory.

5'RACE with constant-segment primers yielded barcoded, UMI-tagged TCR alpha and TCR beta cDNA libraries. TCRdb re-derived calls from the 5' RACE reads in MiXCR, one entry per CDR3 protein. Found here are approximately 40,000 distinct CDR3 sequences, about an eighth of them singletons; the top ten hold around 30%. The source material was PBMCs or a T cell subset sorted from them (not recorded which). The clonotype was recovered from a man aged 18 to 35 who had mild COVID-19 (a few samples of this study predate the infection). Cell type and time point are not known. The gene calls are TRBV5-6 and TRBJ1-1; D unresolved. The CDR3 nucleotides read TGTGCCAGCAGCTTGGACTTTGGGAGCATGAACACTGAAGCTTTCTTT. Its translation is CASSLDFGSMNTEAFF.